These 25 T cell receptor beta chains were all obtained from the same sample, sequenced in a study of CD8 T cells in ankylosing spondylitis. In TCRdb, the 5' RACE reads were re-called with MiXCR into one record per CDR3 protein. The sample has 300,000 to 350,000 distinct CDR3 sequences; about 14% are singletons. The sample consisted of blood, either unsorted or a sorted T cell fraction (not recorded which). Receptor source: a male donor with ankylosing spondylitis or in good health (not recorded which).

The chain carries TRBV6-1 and TRBJ2-2; TRBD1 is a possible D gene (7 bases). Trimming pared 3 bases from V and 1 base from J, leaving 15 bases between. The CDR3 is 17 amino acids. Germline assignment: CDR1 MNHNS and CDR2 SASEGT. CDR3 bases: TGTGCCAGCAGTGATTGGCCAGGGGGGCAGAACACCGGGGAGCTGTTTTTT. Protein sequence: CASSDWPGGQNTGELFF.

This clonotype was detected a few times. The rearrangement joins TRBV9 to TRBJ2-1; the D call may be TRBD1 or TRBD2 (5 bases each). This CDR3 is built from 16 residues. The V gene lost 3 bases and the J gene lost 0 bases, with 13 bases spanning the gap. Germline CDR1 SGDLS, CDR2 YYNGEE. The CDR3 loop is CASSASTGASYNEQFF. The CDR3 bases are TGTGCCAGCAGCGCTAGCACCGGGGCCTCCTACAATGAGCAGTTCTTC.

This clonotype was found many times. The chain carries TRBV6-1 and TRBJ2-3, with 9 bases fitting TRBD1. Germline CDR1 reads MNHNS; CDR2 reads SASEGT. Trimming at V came to 6 bases and at J to 0 bases, leaving 1 base not matched to a gene. The CDR3 loop spans 14 amino acids. This CDR3 is CASRGQGSTDTQYF. The CDR3 DNA reads TGTGCCAGCAGGGGACAGGGTAGCACAGATACGCAGTATTTT.

The genes are TRBV9 and TRBJ2-5, with a tentative D call TRBD1 (6 bases). Germline V gives CDR1 SGDLS, CDR2 YYNGEE. Trimming removed 0 bases at V and 5 bases at J, with 11 bases between. The CDR3 consists of 14 residues. The CDR3 reads CASSVGQGRETQYF. CDR3 coding DNA: TGTGCCAGCAGCGTAGGGCAGGGGCGGGAGACCCAGTACTTC.

This clonotype was counted only a few times. The chain links TRBV19 to TRBJ2-7; the match to TRBD1 covers 7 bases. J gave up 2 bases and V 6 bases, and 7 bases lay outside the gene matches. The CDR3 runs to 14 residues. CDR1 is LNHDA and CDR2 is SQIVND in the germline V gene (reference sequence). CDR3 in amino acids: CASSPTGIPYEQYF. In nucleotides, the CDR3 is TGTGCCAGTAGCCCGACAGGGATTCCCTACGAGCAGTACTTC.

The chain combines TRBV7-2 with TRBJ2-3; 15 nucleotides align to TRBD2. This CDR3 contains 16 residues. V shed 3 bases, J shed 7 bases, and the junction held 5 bases outside the gene matches. The V gene's germline CDR1 is SGHTA and CDR2 FQGNSA. DNA for the CDR3: TGTGCCAGCAGCTTGGGACTAGCGGGGGGCCGGAATACGCAGTATTTT. As protein: CASSLGLAGGRNTQYF.

The chain is built from TRBV10-3 and TRBJ2-3; D is unresolved. The CDR3 has 11 residues. V lost 5 bases, J lost 2 bases, and 2 bases lay in between. From germline, CDR1 is ENHRY and CDR2 SYGVKD. In DNA, the CDR3 is TGTGCCATCAGTAACACAGATACGCAGTATTTT. It translates to CAISNTDTQYF.

This clonotype was picked up a small number of times. CDR3 amino acids: CASSPDWAPYEQYF. The CDR3 DNA sequence: TGTGCCAGCAGCCCGGACTGGGCCCCCTACGAGCAGTACTTC. The chain couples TRBV12-3 or TRBV12-4 to TRBJ2-7, with a possible D match to TRBD2 (5 bases). This CDR3 comprises 14 residues. V was clipped by 6 bases and J by 2 bases, with 14 bases between them.

This chain connects TRBV28 to TRBJ2-3, with TRBD2 matching over 14 bases. The V gene's germline CDR1 is MDHEN and CDR2 SYDVKM. V gave up 5 bases and J gave up 0 bases; unmatched junction bases: 10. This CDR3 comprises 19 residues. CDR3 sequence: CASSQLPGLAGASTDTQYF. The CDR3 nucleotides are TGTGCCAGCAGTCAATTGCCGGGACTAGCGGGGGCTAGCACAGATACGCAGTATTTT.

This clonotype was recorded many times. As DNA, the CDR3 is TGCAGTGCTTCACCGGACAGGGTGGATACGCAGTATTTT. Its translation is CSASPDRVDTQYF. The J gene is TRBJ2-3, the V gene TRBV20-1; TRBD1 agrees at 8 bases. The germline CDR1 and CDR2 sequences are DFQATT and SNEGSKA (reference sequence). CDR3 size: 13 residues. Trimming took 5 bases from V and 6 from J; bases not matched to a gene: 7.

This clonotype was picked up a small number of times. The J gene is TRBJ1-2, the V gene TRBV5-6; D perhaps matches TRBD1 (6 bases). V was pared by 4 bases and J by 3 bases, with 10 bases between. Germline values: CDR1 SGHDT, CDR2 YYEEEE. This CDR3 region has 13 residues. In nucleotides, the CDR3 is TGTGCCAGCAGCGGACAGTCCCACTATGGCTACACCTTC. This gives the protein CASSGQSHYGYTF. Using reference TRBV5-6 and TRBJ1-2 for the parts outside the CDR3, the full variable domain is DAGVTQSPTHLIKTRGQQVTLRCSPKSGHDTVSWYQQALGQGPQFIFQYYEEEERQRGNFPDRFSGHQFPNYSSELNVNALLLGDSALYLCASSGQSHYGYTFGSGTRLTVV.

The table lists this clonotype with a few counts. V is TRBV5-1 and J is TRBJ2-5; TRBD1 agrees at 7 bases. Germline CDR1 SGHRS, CDR2 YFSETQ. The junction had 6 bases not matched to a gene; V was cut back by 4 bases and J by 3 bases. This CDR3 has 14 residues. CDR3 DNA sequence: TGCGCCAGCAGCCCGACAGGGAACAAAGAGACCCAGTACTTC. It is translated as CASSPTGNKETQYF.

This clonotype appeared a few times. This rearrangement joins TRBV7-7 to TRBJ2-5, with 9 bases matching TRBD1. Germline CDR1 reads SSHAT; CDR2 reads FNYEAQ (reference sequence). V lost 5 bases and J lost 4; bases outside the gene matches: 14. The CDR3 sequence is 17 residues long. The DNA for the CDR3 is TGTGCCAGCAGCAAACTCCGTGGACAGGGGCATGGAGAGACCCAGTACTTC. It translates to CASSKLRGQGHGETQYF.

V and J are TRBV6-1 and TRBJ1-2; D is perhaps TRBD1 (5 bases). CDR3 length: 14 amino acids. Trimming shortened V by 6 bases and J by 5 bases, and 16 bases separated the two germline ends. Germline V gene sequence: CDR1 MNHNS, CDR2 SASEGT. As DNA, the CDR3 is TGTGCCAGCAGCCAACGGGACCGCTATTATGGCTACACCTTC. Translation gives CASSQRDRYYGYTF.

V gene TRBV5-1 combines with J gene TRBJ1-5; D unresolved. V was shortened by 2 bases and J by 4 bases, with 10 bases between the two germline ends. CDR1 and CDR2 (germline): SGHRS, YFSETQ. The CDR3 spans 14 residues. The CDR3 is CASSLGGINQPQHF. The CDR3 DNA sequence: TGCGCCAGCAGCTTAGGTGGAATAAATCAGCCCCAGCATTTT.

This clonotype was counted a few times. This sequence joins TRBV29-1 and TRBJ2-5; possible D gene TRBD1, 6 bases. Trimming pared 1 base from V and 5 bases from J, leaving 11 bases between. The length of the CDR3 is 13 residues. Per the germline V gene, CDR1 is SQVTM and CDR2 is ANQGSEA. The CDR3 region is CSVEATGQETQYF. The CDR3 DNA reads as TGCAGCGTTGAAGCTACAGGGCAGGAGACCCAGTACTTC.

CDR3 bases: TGTGCCACCAGCGGTGGACTGACGAGCTACGAGACCCAGTACTTC. It yields the protein CATSGGLTSYETQYF. The chain uses TRBV15 and TRBJ2-5; perhaps TRBD2 as D (5 bases). V lost 5 bases to trimming and J lost 5 bases, with 18 bases between them. CDR1 is LNHNV and CDR2 is YYDKDF in the germline V gene (reference sequence). This CDR3 region has 15 residues.

There are a few counts of this clonotype. The V call is TRBV12-3 or TRBV12-4, the J call TRBJ2-1; 8 nucleotides align to TRBD2. The trim removed 6 bases at V and 2 bases at J, leaving 6 bases unmatched. This CDR3 spans 15 amino acids. The CDR3: CASRTTSGPYNEQFF. The DNA for the CDR3 is TGTGCCAGCAGGACTACTAGCGGTCCCTACAATGAGCAGTTCTTC.

This chain connects TRBV5-1 to TRBJ2-7; perhaps TRBD2 as D (6 bases). With 3 bases removed from V and 1 base from J, the gap between germline ends came to 14 bases. The CDR3 sequence is 15 residues long. The germline V gene has CDR1 SGHRS and CDR2 YFSETQ. This CDR3 reads CASSSNPGRSYEQYF. The CDR3 DNA sequence: TGCGCCAGCAGCTCAAACCCGGGGAGGTCCTACGAGCAGTACTTC.

The chain is built from TRBV12-3 or TRBV12-4 and TRBJ2-6; 9 bases fit TRBD1. The CDR3 spans 17 residues. The V gene end was trimmed by 6 bases and the J gene end by 1 base; junction bases not matched to a gene: 7. This CDR3 is CASRLDRGASGANVLTF. CDR3 DNA sequence: TGTGCCAGCAGACTGGACAGGGGAGCGTCTGGGGCCAACGTCCTGACTTTC.

In its sample, this clonotype was seen many times. The rearrangement joins TRBV20-1 to TRBJ2-7; 9 bases align to TRBD2. From germline, CDR1 is DFQATT and CDR2 SNEGSKA (reference sequence). The CDR3 length is 13 residues. CDR3 protein: CRAPQREAYEQYF. In DNA form, the CDR3 reads TGCAGGGCCCCCCAGCGGGAGGCCTACGAGCAGTACTTC.

Only a few counts were recorded for this clonotype. The chain uses TRBV7-9 and TRBJ1-1; 7 nucleotides match TRBD1. With 5 bases clipped from V and 5 bases from J, the junction kept 11 bases outside the gene matches. Germline loops: CDR1 SEHNR, CDR2 FQNEAQ (reference sequence). There are 15 residues in the CDR3. The CDR3, as DNA: TGTGCCAGCAGCCGCTTTGGAGACAGGGAGACTGAAGCTTTCTTT. Residues: CASSRFGDRETEAFF.

This clonotype was counted ten times or more. This chain uses TRBV5-8 with TRBJ2-1, with 15 bases fitting TRBD2. The V segment lost 4 bases and the J segment 4 bases; nucleotides outside the gene matches: 6. Germline loops: CDR1 SGHTS, CDR2 YDEGEE. The length of the CDR3 is 17 residues. CDR3 nucleotide sequence: TGTGCCAGCAGCCTATCCGGGACTAGCGGGGGGTACAATGAGCAGTTCTTC. This translates into CASSLSGTSGGYNEQFF. Variable domain in full (rest from reference TRBV5-8 and TRBJ2-1): EAGVTQSPTHLIKTRGQQATLRCSPISGHTSVYWYQQALGLGLQFLLWYDEGEERNRGNFPPRFSGRQFPNYSSELNVNALELEDSALYLCASSLSGTSGGYNEQFFGPGTRLTVL.

CDR3 coding DNA: TGCGCCAGCAGCTCACAGGGGCTGGGTAGGAATGAGCAGTTCTTC. It specifies CASSSQGLGRNEQFF. The chain uses TRBV5-1 and TRBJ2-1, with TRBD1 matching over 7 bases. The CDR3 is 15 amino acids. The germline V gene encodes CDR1 SGHRS and CDR2 YFSETQ. J was trimmed by 7 bases and V by 3 bases; bases with no gene match: 10.

This clonotype was seen at least ten times. The J gene is TRBJ2-1, the V gene TRBV7-7; D unresolved. The CDR3 contains 14 residues. Germline V gene lookup returns CDR1 SSHAT and CDR2 FNYEAQ (reference sequence). Trimming took off 5 bases at V and 7 bases at J, with 15 bases between the two ends. This CDR3 is CASSLDHLGNEQFF. DNA for the CDR3: TGTGCCAGCAGCCTGGACCACTTGGGGAATGAGCAGTTCTTC.